Listed here are 14 T cell receptor beta chains from one sample, sequenced in a study of CD8 T cells in ankylosing spondylitis (dated by TCRdb to 2016 to 2017). Library preparation used 5' RACE. Sequenced using an Illumina HiSeq 2500. TCRdb trimmed public reads at Q25 via fastp, called clones via MiXCR and kept in-frame beta chains. Rows matching on CDR3 protein sequence are summarized as one entry with the most common DNA and genes. The sample yields hundreds of thousands of distinct CDR3 sequences; 20% were counted once. 7.5% to 9% of the sample comes from the top ten. What was sequenced was blood, either unsorted or a sorted T cell fraction (not recorded which). The receptors stem from a male donor with ankylosing spondylitis or in good health (not recorded which).

This clonotype appeared a few times. The rearrangement joins TRBV27 to TRBJ2-1; TRBD2 matches at 8 bases. The junction had 9 bases not matched to a gene; V was cut back by 2 bases and J by 6 bases. Germline CDR1 and CDR2: MNHEY and SMNVEV (reference sequence). The CDR3 spans 16 residues. The CDR3 sequence is CASSLMSGLAGNEQFF. The CDR3 region has the DNA TGTGCCAGCAGTTTAATGTCTGGGCTAGCGGGCAATGAGCAGTTCTTC.

V and J are TRBV20-1 and TRBJ2-3, with 9 bases lining up with TRBD2. CDR1 is DFQATT, CDR2 SNEGSKA, per germline (reference sequence). The CDR3 is 15 residues long. With V trimmed by 0 bases and J by 11 bases, 12 bases remained unmatched. The CDR3 loop is CSARDLSGGRLEQYF. The DNA of the CDR3 is TGCAGTGCTAGAGATCTGAGCGGGGGGCGGCTTGAGCAGTATTTT.

This clonotype was recorded a few times. The chain joins TRBV5-1 to TRBJ1-1; D gene uncertain. Between the trimmed V and J ends, which lost 0 bases and 0 bases, there was a span of 9 bases. The CDR3 covers 15 residues. Germline CDR1 is SGHRS and CDR2 is YFSETQ. This CDR3 reads CASSLGTKMNTEAFF. CDR3 DNA: TGCGCCAGCAGCTTGGGGACGAAGATGAACACTGAAGCTTTCTTT.

This rearrangement joins TRBV6-5 to TRBJ1-2; tentative D call: TRBD1 (5 bases). The germline gives CDR1 MNHEY, CDR2 SVGAGI. The CDR3 has 13 residues. Between the trimmed V and J ends, which lost 2 bases and 6 bases, there was a span of 10 bases. The CDR3 region has the DNA TGTGCCAGCAGTTACGAAGGGGCGGATGGCTACACCTTC. It yields the protein CASSYEGADGYTF.

This clonotype was found a few times. The chain joins TRBV5-1 to TRBJ1-4; D is ambiguous. Germline CDR1 is SGHRS and CDR2 is YFSETQ. Trimming took off 2 bases at V and 8 bases at J, with 13 bases between the two ends. The CDR3 contains 14 residues. The chain's CDR3 is CASSLRTLSEKLFF. Here the CDR3 DNA reads TGCGCCAGCAGCTTACGGACGTTGTCCGAAAAACTGTTTTTT.

The genes are TRBV2 and TRBJ2-1; 9 bases line up with TRBD1. The J segment lost 6 bases and the V segment lost 4 bases, leaving 4 bases of the junction unmatched. The CDR3 runs to 14 residues. Germline V CDR1 and CDR2: SNHLY, FYNNEI. The CDR3 bases are TGTGCCAGCAGTGTGGACAGGGGTGGCAATGAGCAGTTCTTC. Translation: CASSVDRGGNEQFF.

This clonotype was counted between two and nine times. The rearrangement joins TRBV3-1 to TRBJ2-2; TRBD2 might be the D (6 bases). This CDR3 is 15 amino acids long. V was cut by 3 bases and J by 6 bases, with 14 bases left in between. Per germline, CDR1 LGHDT and CDR2 YNNKEL (reference sequence). The CDR3 region has the DNA TGTGCCAGCAGCCACCAACTACTAGCCGCCGGGGAGCTGTTTTTT. Translation gives CASSHQLLAAGELFF.

This chain links TRBV12-3 or TRBV12-4 with TRBJ2-5; 8 positions agree with TRBD2. The V segment lost 6 bases and the J segment 2 bases; nucleotides outside the gene matches: 11. The CDR3 consists of 16 residues. CDR3 sequence (DNA): TGTGCCAGCAGCCCCGCGGGGGGCGGTTTTCAAGAGACCCAGTACTTC. This sequence encodes CASSPAGGGFQETQYF.

The table lists this clonotype with a few counts. V is TRBV28 and J is TRBJ1-6; a weak D match, TRBD1 (5 bases). CDR3 length: 13 residues. Trimming took off 3 bases at V and 8 bases at J, with 8 bases between the two ends. CDR1 MDHEN and CDR2 SYDVKM come from the germline V gene. Here the CDR3 DNA reads TGTGCCAGCAGTTTGGAAGGGGATTCACCCCTCCACTTT. It encodes CASSLEGDSPLHF.

This clonotype appeared a few times. The chain employs TRBV3-1 and TRBJ2-1; tentatively, D is TRBD2 (6 bases). The CDR3 totals 15 residues. Between the trimmed V and J ends, which lost 1 base and 9 bases, there was a span of 16 bases. Germline V lookup: CDR1 LGHDT, CDR2 YNNKEL (reference sequence). CDR3 residues: CASSQVAAQGGEQFF. CDR3 coding DNA: TGTGCCAGCAGCCAAGTTGCGGCCCAGGGAGGTGAGCAGTTCTTC.

In this sample, this clonotype turned up a few times. The gene calls are TRBV6-1 and TRBJ2-7; 9 bases are shared with TRBD2. From germline, CDR1 is MNHNS and CDR2 SASEGT. The CDR3 runs to 15 residues. With 2 bases clipped from V and 0 bases from J, the junction kept 2 bases outside the gene matches. The CDR3 DNA is TGTGCCAGCAGTGAATTTAGCGGGAGCTCCTACGAGCAGTACGTC. It translates to CASSEFSGSSYEQYV.

A few counts support this clonotype. The genes are TRBV12-3 or TRBV12-4 and TRBJ1-6, with a weak D call TRBD1 (6 bases). V lost 2 bases to trimming and J lost 9 bases, with 17 bases between them. The CDR3 loop spans 16 amino acids. CDR3: CASSLTSTGGLSPLHF. The DNA of the CDR3 is TGTGCCAGCAGTTTAACCTCGACCGGGGGCCTTTCACCCCTCCACTTT.

This clonotype was seen a few times. The chain combines TRBV28 with TRBJ2-2; TRBD2 matches 10 bases. After removal of 6 bases from V and 6 bases from J, the junction contained 13 bases not matched to a gene. CDR1 MDHEN and CDR2 SYDVKM come from the germline V gene. This CDR3 spans 17 amino acids. This chain's CDR3 is CASSPGTSEVSAGELFF. The DNA for the CDR3 is TGTGCCAGCAGCCCTGGGACTAGCGAAGTTTCAGCCGGGGAGCTGTTTTTT.

DNA for the CDR3: TGCGCCAGCAGCTTGGCGGGAGGCGGCAAGCCCCAGCATTTT. Translating gives CASSLAGGGKPQHF. The chain links TRBV5-1 to TRBJ1-5, with unresolved D. Germline lookup yields CDR1 SGHRS and CDR2 YFSETQ. The germline V and J ends were trimmed by 0 bases and 8 bases, with 12 bases remaining between them. This CDR3 comprises 14 residues.